The 13 T cell receptor beta chains below all came from one sample that was sequenced in a study of cytomegalovirus exposure and HLA in healthy donors (TCRdb year 2017). Preparation of the library involved the immunoSEQ multiplex PCR assay. For the multiplex PCR, a mixture combining 60 forward primers for TCR Vbeta segments and 13 reverse primers for TCR Jbeta segments was used. Held by TCRdb, this immuneACCESS table contains in-frame sequences only and omits some clones. Under half of the omission traces to an unresolved V gene where checked; the cause of the rest is unknown. This sample lists roughly 130,000 clones; 74% were detected once. The top ten clonotypes cover approximately 5% of the sample. Sequenced: PBMCs. The receptors were sampled from a woman between 45 and 65 years old in good health and CMV-seropositive.

The rearrangement links TRBV6-6 to TRBJ2-1; a possible D gene is TRBD1 (6 bases). V was clipped by 7 bases and J by 6 bases, with 16 bases between them. CDR3 size: 14 residues. Germline CDR1 is MNHNY and CDR2 is SVGAGI (reference sequence). The CDR3 region has the DNA TGTGCCAGCACCCCAGGGGTGGTAAGCAATGAGCAGTTCTTC. Residues: CASTPGVVSNEQFF.

This chain joins TRBV29-1 and TRBJ2-7, with D perhaps matching TRBD2 (6 bases). Germline V CDR1 and CDR2: SQVTM, ANQGSEA. V gave up 7 bases and J gave up 3 bases, with 13 bases separating them. This CDR3 comprises 12 residues. CDR3 in amino acids: CSAMQGLYEQYF. CDR3 nucleotides: TGCAGCGCAATGCAGGGACTCTACGAGCAGTACTTC.

The chain uses TRBV5-5 and TRBJ2-7; weak D call: TRBD1 (6 bases). CDR3 size: 15 residues. V was cut by 1 base and J by 2 bases, with 13 bases left in between. Germline lookup yields CDR1 SGHKS and CDR2 YYEKEE (reference sequence). The CDR3 sequence: CASSLRRTEAYEQYF. CDR3 nucleotides: TGTGCCAGCAGCTTGCGTAGGACAGAGGCCTACGAGCAGTACTTC.

J is TRBJ1-4 and V is TRBV30, with 7 bases identical to TRBD1. V lost 6 bases, J lost 7 bases, and 2 bases stayed unmatched. This CDR3 has 11 residues. CDR1 and CDR2 (germline): GTSNPN, SVGIG (reference sequence). Here the CDR3 reads CACGTAEKLFF. The CDR3 nucleotides read TGTGCCTGCGGGACAGCTGAAAAACTGTTTTTT.

The V gene is TRBV10-3, the J gene TRBJ1-2; perhaps TRBD1 as D (6 bases). This CDR3 spans 14 amino acids. Germline V gene sequence: CDR1 ENHRY, CDR2 SYGVKD. The CDR3 sequence is CATLGAGSGDGYTF. CDR3 in DNA: TGTGCAACTTTGGGGGCAGGGTCAGGAGATGGCTACACCTTC.

This chain joins TRBV5-1 and TRBJ1-3; 7 bases line up with TRBD1. Germline values: CDR1 SGHRS, CDR2 YFSETQ. CDR3 length: 14 residues. J gave up 4 bases and V 4 bases, and 5 bases lay outside the gene matches. The CDR3 region has the DNA TGCGCCAGCAGCCCCGACAGGGCGGGAAACACCATATATTTT. This encodes CASSPDRAGNTIYF.

The chain joins TRBV2 to TRBJ2-4; 8 nucleotides match TRBD1. Germline values: CDR1 SNHLY, CDR2 FYNNEI. Losses at the gene ends were 7 bases for V and 0 bases for J; bases not matched to a gene: 11. The CDR3 is made up of 17 amino acids. The CDR3 region is CASIGTGGVLAKNIQYF. CDR3 DNA sequence: TGTGCCAGCATCGGGACAGGAGGAGTCCTAGCCAAAAACATTCAGTACTTC.

The V call is TRBV6-4, the J call TRBJ2-1, with a weak D call TRBD2 (5 bases). Germline lookup yields CDR1 MRHNA and CDR2 SNTAGT. The CDR3 spans 16 residues. The ends were cut back, 4 bases at V and 0 bases at J, with 13 bases in the middle. The CDR3 DNA follows: TGTGCCAGCAGTGCGACTCCCACTAGCTCCTACAATGAGCAGTTCTTC. Translation: CASSATPTSSYNEQFF.

V is TRBV5-1 and J is TRBJ1-2; 7 nucleotides match TRBD1. Germline CDR1 is SGHRS and CDR2 is YFSETQ. With 0 bases clipped from V and 0 bases from J, the junction kept 2 bases outside the gene matches. The CDR3 runs 15 residues. The DNA for the CDR3 is TGCGCCAGCAGCTTGGACAGGGGCTCTAACTATGGCTACACCTTC. It is translated as CASSLDRGSNYGYTF.

The chain recombines TRBV4-3 with TRBJ1-4; 9 bases are shared with TRBD1. From germline, CDR1 is LGHNA and CDR2 YSLEER. The CDR3 runs 16 residues. V dropped 2 bases and J dropped 8; count of bases not matched to a gene: 9. As DNA, the CDR3 is TGCGCCAGCAGCCAACATACAGGGGGCGTTCACGAAAAACTGTTTTTT. This sequence encodes CASSQHTGGVHEKLFF.

The chain uses TRBV2 and TRBJ2-7; D is uncertain. Trimming removed 3 bases at V and 5 bases at J, with 11 bases between. Germline V gene sequence: CDR1 SNHLY, CDR2 FYNNEI. The CDR3 is 13 amino acids. The CDR3 DNA reads TGTGCCAGCAGTGACAGACCTAGGAACGAGCAGTACTTC. This sequence encodes CASSDRPRNEQYF.

V gene TRBV6-5 combines with J gene TRBJ2-5, with a tentative D call TRBD1 (6 bases). The CDR3 sequence is 15 residues long. CDR1 is MNHEY and CDR2 is SVGAGI in the germline V gene. V was pared by 4 bases and J by 5 bases, with 17 bases between. The CDR3 nucleotides read TGTGCCAGCAGTTTTGACAGGTCTTTGTATGAGACCCAGTACTTC. Protein product: CASSFDRSLYETQYF.

V and J are TRBV5-6 and TRBJ1-2, with 9 bases lining up with TRBD1. Germline CDR1 reads SGHDT; CDR2 reads YYEEEE. The length of the CDR3 is 15 residues. The junction had 4 bases not matched to a gene; V was cut back by 4 bases and J by 0 bases. The DNA for the CDR3 is TGTGCCAGCAGCCAGGGGACAGGGACTAACTATGGCTACACCTTC. Amino acid sequence: CASSQGTGTNYGYTF.